This record covers a single T cell receptor (beta chain). Clones were sequenced by immunoSEQ multiplex PCR, and TCRdb holds only the in-frame ones, with some missing. The sample has more than 110,000 clones, 80% to 95% seen once. The V end lost 0 bases, the J end lost 7 bases, and 12 bases lay between the germline ends. Germline V gives CDR1 MNHNS, CDR2 SASEGT. The CDR3 consists of 14 residues. The data originate from a study of T cell responses to AZD1222 COVID-19 vaccine. The receptor was derived from an adult who received the AZD1222 COVID-19 vaccine. This sequence joins TRBV6-1 and TRBJ2-5; D remains ambiguous. Sequenced here: peripheral blood, sampled 28 days after the second AZD1222 dose. The CDR3 loop reads CASSEAQVLGTQYF. DNA for the CDR3: TGTGCCAGCAGTGAAGCGCAAGTACTGGGGACCCAGTACTTC.